The 32 T cell receptor beta chains in this list originate from one sample, sequenced in a study of response to subunit inactivated influenza vaccine. TCRdb re-called the RT-PCR reads through MiXCR, storing one row per CDR3 protein. The sample lists roughly 540,000 distinct CDR3 sequences, around a quarter occurring once. A further study also used this sample, focusing on T cells expressing NK-cell markers. From that second work: Making the TCR beta cDNA relied on 5'RACE template switching with UMIs.

The sequencing used CD4+ T cells sorted from PBMCs, collected 12 days after vaccination. The receptors come from a middle-aged man who received an inactivated influenza vaccine.

Concerning this clonotype: Its ends do not fully match the called genes, so a read error is possible. The chain couples TRBV20-1 to TRBJ1-1; D may be TRBD1 (5 bases). The CDR3 has 10 amino acids. Looked up from germline, CDR1 is DFQATT and CDR2 is SNEGSKA (reference sequence). CDR3 sequence: CSTYRATVYF. The CDR3 DNA sequence: TGCAGTACCTACCGCGCGACAGTTTACTTT.

The chain employs TRBV10-3 and TRBJ2-2; D gene ambiguous. Germline V gives CDR1 ENHRY, CDR2 SYGVKD. V lost 0 bases and J lost 9, with 5 bases in between. The CDR3 contains 12 residues. The CDR3 here is CAISESTRELFF. In DNA, the CDR3 is TGTGCCATCAGTGAGTCGACGAGGGAGCTGTTTTTT.

The chain has TRBV5-1 and TRBJ2-2, with a tentative D call TRBD2 (6 bases). Germline CDR1 is SGHRS and CDR2 is YFSETQ. Trimming removed 0 bases from V and 5 bases from J, with 14 bases in between. This CDR3 comprises 16 residues. This CDR3 reads CASSLANLGGTGELFF. In nucleotides, the CDR3 is TGCGCCAGCAGCTTGGCCAACCTGGGGGGAACCGGGGAGCTGTTTTTT.

The chain joins TRBV6-2 or TRBV6-3 to TRBJ1-1; D not certain. Germline CDR1 reads MNHEY; CDR2 reads SVGEGT. Trimming took 5 bases from V and 6 from J, leaving 16 bases between them. The CDR3 sequence is 14 residues long. CDR3 bases: TGTGCCAGCAGTATCCAGGCGGTAAGGCCTGAAGCTTTCTTT. This gives the protein CASSIQAVRPEAFF.

In this sample, this clonotype turned up a few times. The rearrangement uses TRBV6-1 and TRBJ2-7; no firm D call. Germline V gene data show CDR1 as MNHNS and CDR2 as SASEGT. The germline V and J ends were trimmed by 4 bases and 6 bases, with 22 bases remaining between them. The CDR3 is made up of 16 amino acids. The CDR3 DNA is TGTGCCAGCAGTGGAACAGTTTCCTACCCCCAAGCCGAGCAGTACTTC. It encodes CASSGTVSYPQAEQYF.

A few counts support this clonotype. This chain uses TRBV6-1 with TRBJ2-7, with 10 bases identical to TRBD1. J was trimmed by 13 bases and V by 5 bases; bases with no gene match: 11. This CDR3 is 13 amino acids long. Germline V lookup: CDR1 MNHNS, CDR2 SASEGT. DNA of the CDR3: TGTGCCAGCAGTCCCGCCCGGGACAGGGGTTATTACTTC. Translating gives CASSPARDRGYYF.

A few counts support this clonotype. V gene TRBV9 combines with J gene TRBJ2-2; TRBD2 might be the D (5 bases). This CDR3 comprises 16 residues. From germline, CDR1 is SGDLS and CDR2 YYNGEE. The V and J ends lost 4 bases and 1 base respectively, with 14 bases between them. The CDR3 loop is CASSPRLGENTGELFF. In DNA form, the CDR3 reads TGTGCCAGCAGCCCCAGGCTCGGGGAGAACACCGGGGAGCTGTTTTTT.

This clonotype was seen more than once but under ten times. The rearrangement joins TRBV9 to TRBJ2-5; the D call may be TRBD1 or TRBD2 (6 bases each). Trimming removed 2 bases from V and 4 bases from J, with 18 bases in between. This CDR3 region has 16 residues. Germline CDR1 and CDR2: SGDLS and YYNGEE. Here the CDR3 DNA reads TGTGCCAGCAGCGTCGAACAGGGCACCGGGGGAGAGACCCAGTACTTC. This translates into CASSVEQGTGGETQYF.

This clonotype has a handful of counts. The chain employs TRBV2 and TRBJ1-3; D is possibly TRBD1 (5 bases). V was trimmed by 4 bases and J by 0 bases, leaving 13 bases between them. CDR1 SNHLY and CDR2 FYNNEI come from the germline V gene. The CDR3 runs to 16 residues. The CDR3 reads CASSGRTSASGNTIYF. The CDR3, as DNA: TGTGCCAGCAGTGGGAGGACATCCGCCTCTGGAAACACCATATATTTT.

A note on this clonotype: With a much larger clone just one base away, this may be a read error. This sequence joins TRBV4-3 and TRBJ2-3; D might be TRBD2 (6 bases). Germline CDR1 LGHNA, CDR2 YSLEER. The CDR3 spans 15 residues. This CDR3 is CSSSRDSYYIDTQYF. The CDR3 DNA reads as TGCTCCAGCAGCCGGGACTCATACTATATAGATACGCAGTATTTT.

The gene calls are TRBV5-4 and TRBJ2-1; 7 nucleotides line up with TRBD2. Germline CDR1 SGHNT, CDR2 YYREEE (reference sequence). This CDR3 contains 17 residues. With V trimmed by 0 bases and J by 0 bases, 6 bases remained unmatched. The CDR3 spells CASSLEARGSSYNEQFF. The CDR3 DNA is TGTGCCAGCAGCTTGGAGGCGCGGGGGAGCTCCTACAATGAGCAGTTCTTC. Looking up the rest from reference TRBV5-4 and TRBJ2-1 gives the full variable domain: ETGVTQSPTHLIKTRGQQVTLRCSSQSGHNTVSWYQQALGQGPQFIFQYYREEENGRGNFPPRFSGLQFPNYSSELNVNALELDDSALYLCASSLEARGSSYNEQFFGPGTRLTVL.

The chain couples TRBV5-1 to TRBJ1-1; D is undetermined. The CDR3 spans 13 residues. V lost 1 base to trimming and J lost 4 bases, with 8 bases between them. The germline V gene has CDR1 SGHRS and CDR2 YFSETQ. The CDR3 DNA sequence: TGCGCCAGCAGCTTGATCCTAGGCACTGAAGCTTTCTTT. It specifies CASSLILGTEAFF.

The V call is TRBV12-3 or TRBV12-4, the J call TRBJ1-1, with no clear D. CDR3 length: 15 residues. V was shortened by 2 bases and J by 0 bases, with 10 bases between the two germline ends. This CDR3 reads CASSLIEGLNTEAFF. In nucleotides, the CDR3 is TGTGCCAGCAGTTTAATAGAGGGATTGAACACTGAAGCTTTCTTT.

This clonotype was counted only a few times. This chain's CDR3 is CASSQERKLEQYF. The CDR3 coding sequence is TGTGCCAGCAGCCAAGAACGGAAGCTCGAGCAGTACTTC. This chain connects TRBV3-1 to TRBJ2-7; D unresolved. Between the trimmed V and J ends, which lost 0 bases and 6 bases, there was a span of 9 bases. The CDR3 sequence is 13 residues long. CDR1 and CDR2 (germline): LGHDT, YNNKEL (reference sequence).

The rearrangement uses TRBV29-1 and TRBJ2-5; 8 bases match TRBD1. The V segment lost 7 bases and the J segment 4 bases; nucleotides outside the gene matches: 8. The germline V gene has CDR1 SQVTM and CDR2 ANQGSEA. The CDR3 spans 13 residues. As DNA, the CDR3 is TGCAGCGCCGGACAGGGTCGAGGAGAGACCCAGTACTTC. This encodes CSAGQGRGETQYF.

This chain uses TRBV12-3 or TRBV12-4 with TRBJ2-1, with TRBD2 as a possible D gene (5 bases). The CDR3 has 16 amino acids. V lost 4 bases, J lost 0 bases, and 13 bases lay in between. CDR3 bases: TGTGCCAGCAGTTCAACAGCGGCACCCTCCTACAATGAGCAGTTCTTC. Translation gives CASSSTAAPSYNEQFF.

The chain carries TRBV15 and TRBJ2-1; 12 bases are a match to TRBD2. This CDR3 is 17 amino acids long. After removal of 4 bases from V and 3 bases from J, the junction contained 7 bases not matched to a gene. CDR1 LNHNV and CDR2 YYDKDF come from the germline V gene (reference sequence). CDR3 bases: TGTGCCACCAGCACAAAACCGGGACTAGCGGGCTACAATGAGCAGTTCTTC. Translating it yields CATSTKPGLAGYNEQFF.

J is TRBJ2-7 and V is TRBV15; TRBD1 agrees at 12 bases. Germline CDR1 and CDR2: LNHNV and YYDKDF (reference sequence). The CDR3 is 15 amino acids. V dropped 1 base and J dropped 6; count of bases not matched to a gene: 4. CDR3 in amino acids: CATSRVGQGAFEQYF. As DNA, the CDR3 is TGTGCCACCAGCAGAGTGGGACAGGGGGCGTTCGAGCAGTACTTC.

The CDR3 region has the DNA TGTGCCAGCAGCGCGAGGACAGGGTTGTCCTACGAGCAGTACTTC. This encodes CASSARTGLSYEQYF. The chain recombines TRBV7-2 with TRBJ2-7; the match to TRBD1 covers 8 bases. This CDR3 contains 15 residues. V was pared by 5 bases and J by 1 base, with 7 bases of the junction left unmatched. Looked up from germline, CDR1 is SGHTA and CDR2 is FQGNSA.

This chain connects TRBV4-2 to TRBJ2-1; D may be TRBD1 (5 bases). CDR1 is LGHNA and CDR2 is YNFKEQ in the germline V gene. Trimming took 0 bases from V and 15 from J, leaving 12 bases between them. CDR3 length equals 12 residues. The CDR3 protein is CASSQEGRAVFF. CDR3 DNA sequence: TGTGCCAGCAGCCAAGAGGGCAGGGCGGTGTTCTTC.

The genes are TRBV12-3 or TRBV12-4 and TRBJ2-7; 7 bases map to TRBD1. V was clipped by 0 bases and J by 1 base; unmatched bases: 3. This CDR3 comprises 15 residues. The CDR3 coding sequence is TGTGCCAGCAGTTTAGCTTACAGGGGTTCCTACGAGCAGTACTTC. Translated, it gives CASSLAYRGSYEQYF.

V usage is TRBV25-1 and J usage is TRBJ2-3, with D unresolved. Germline V gives CDR1 MGHDK, CDR2 SYGVNS. The CDR3 has 16 residues. V lost 3 bases and J 2 bases, leaving 15 bases between the germline ends. The CDR3 protein is CASSDYRETNTDTQYF. In DNA form, the CDR3 reads TGTGCCAGCAGTGATTACCGAGAAACCAACACAGATACGCAGTATTTT.

This clonotype was seen a few times. The chain joins TRBV7-9 to TRBJ2-1, with D perhaps TRBD1 or TRBD2 (6 bases each). Deletions cut 4 bases from V and 8 bases from J, with 18 bases between. Germline CDR1 reads SEHNR; CDR2 reads FQNEAQ (reference sequence). This CDR3 region has 15 residues. CDR3 protein: CASSSPRGPGHEQFF. As DNA, the CDR3 is TGTGCCAGCAGCTCCCCCCGGGGGCCCGGCCATGAGCAGTTCTTC.

This clonotype was counted at least ten times. This chain joins TRBV6-1 and TRBJ2-1; 8 positions agree with TRBD2. The J segment lost 8 bases and the V segment lost 5 bases, leaving 8 bases of the junction unmatched. From germline, CDR1 is MNHNS and CDR2 SASEGT. This CDR3 spans 14 amino acids. The DNA of the CDR3 is TGTGCCAGCAGTAGCCGGGAGGGCCCCCATGAGCAGTTCTTC. This encodes CASSSREGPHEQFF.

This clonotype was seen a handful of times. This rearrangement joins TRBV20-1 to TRBJ2-7, with D perhaps TRBD2 (6 bases). The CDR3 totals 15 residues. The germline V gene has CDR1 DFQATT and CDR2 SNEGSKA (reference sequence). The germline V and J ends were trimmed by 4 bases and 0 bases, with 16 bases remaining between them. The CDR3 sequence: CSANRDLSSSYEQYF. DNA of the CDR3: TGCAGTGCTAACCGGGACTTATCGAGCTCCTACGAGCAGTACTTC.

This clonotype was observed a few times. The V call is TRBV27, the J call TRBJ1-5; maybe TRBD1 (6 bases). The germline gives CDR1 MNHEY, CDR2 SMNVEV (reference sequence). The CDR3 is 14 residues long. V was pared by 4 bases and J by 2 bases, with 9 bases between. DNA of the CDR3: TGTGCCAGCAGTTCGGGGGCGCGCAATCAGCCCCAGCATTTT. This sequence encodes CASSSGARNQPQHF.

The chain carries TRBV27 and TRBJ2-1; 9 nucleotides line up with TRBD2. Trimming removed 6 bases from V and 7 bases from J; junction bases left unmatched: 4. Looked up from germline, CDR1 is MNHEY and CDR2 is SMNVEV (reference sequence). The CDR3 sequence is 13 residues long. The CDR3 here is CASRLAGRNEQFF. For the CDR3, the DNA is TGTGCCAGCAGGCTAGCGGGGCGAAATGAGCAGTTCTTC.

The chain has TRBV2 and TRBJ2-5, with 11 bases aligning to TRBD2. The CDR3 has 18 residues. The V and J ends lost 0 bases and 5 bases, in that order; junction bases with no gene match: 11. From germline, CDR1 is SNHLY and CDR2 FYNNEI. CDR3 nucleotide sequence: TGTGCCAGCAGTGAAGCGCTTCTAGCGGGGGGCGTAGGGGAGACCCAGTACTTC. Translation: CASSEALLAGGVGETQYF.

The chain employs TRBV28 and TRBJ2-7, with D perhaps TRBD1 (5 bases). This CDR3 has 13 residues. V dropped 9 bases and J dropped 11 bases, with 23 bases sitting between them. Per germline, CDR1 MDHEN and CDR2 SYDVKM. The CDR3 sequence: CARGPGLLCREYF. Here the CDR3 DNA reads TGTGCCAGGGGCCCCGGGCTCCTCTGCAGGGAGTACTTC. The whole variable domain, remainder taken from reference TRBV28 and TRBJ2-7, is DVKVTQSSRYLVKRTGEKVFLECVQDMDHENMFWYRQDPGLGLRLIYFSYDVKMKEKGDIPEGYSVSREKKERFSLILESASTNQTSMYLCARGPGLLCREYFGPGTRLTVT.

This chain links TRBV7-2 with TRBJ2-5, with D possibly matching TRBD1 (6 bases). V was clipped by 7 bases and J by 13 bases, with 22 bases between them. The CDR3 length is 13 residues. Germline V CDR1 and CDR2: SGHTA, FQGNSA. CDR3 bases: TGTGCCAGCATGGCCCTGGCAGGGGTTTTAGGGTACTTC. It yields the protein CASMALAGVLGYF.

J is TRBJ2-7 and V is TRBV9, with 7 bases fitting TRBD2. CDR1 is SGDLS and CDR2 is YYNGEE in the germline V gene. The CDR3 length is 14 residues. V lost 1 base and J lost 2; bases outside the gene matches: 3. CDR3 coding DNA: TGTGCCAGCAGCGTAAGCGGGAAGGCCTACGAGCAGTACTTC. It yields the protein CASSVSGKAYEQYF.

This clonotype was observed a few times. The chain combines TRBV18 with TRBJ2-1, with 12 bases identical to TRBD2. CDR1 is KGHSH and CDR2 is LQKENI in the germline V gene. V lost 6 bases to trimming and J lost 5 bases; unmatched junction nucleotides: 5. The CDR3 is made up of 15 amino acids. The CDR3 is CASSPTSGSNNEQFF. The CDR3 DNA reads as TGTGCCAGCTCGCCGACTAGCGGGAGTAACAATGAGCAGTTCTTC.